The text below deals with one T cell receptor (beta chain). This receptor's antigen is unknown. Base quality data are lacking; no much larger clone is found one base away. The entire amount of isolated RNA was reverse transcribed using the High Capacity cDNA Reverse Transcription Kit, so the sequenced TCRB transcripts were expressed ones. Deep immunoSEQ sequencing was applied to naive, central memory and regulatory T cell samples, giving an average of approximately 3.8 million total reads per sample. Sorted cells were lysed in RLT buffer, and RNA was extracted using DNase-treated RNeasy Micro or Mini kits according to cell number. To prevent cross-contamination, every cell subset was processed on its own, while patient and healthy donor samples were processed together. The immunoSEQ multiplex PCR was used to amplify TCRB sequences from cDNA, yielding 87-bp fragments that span the CDR3 region. Sequencing of the amplicons was done on the Illumina HiSeq platform. In the source study's methods: PCR bias was computationally corrected using synthetic template baselines, reads within Hamming distance 2 were collapsed, and singletons that could not be merged were discarded. Reads were aligned to IMGT to assign V, D and J genes, CDR3 length, and insertions or deletions at six rearrangement sites. Within each subset, clonotype counts were normalized to sorted cell number, after which true diversity and Gini coefficients were computed with the tcR R package. Repertoire sharing was quantified using the overlap coefficient calculated on TCRB nucleotide sequences. TCRdb provides this immuneACCESS table in a form limited to in-frame rearrangements. Some clones are lacking; in checked studies, under half of them reflect an unresolved V gene, and why the rest are absent is not known. The V and J calls and the clone size are those of that table, but D and trimming were determined from the DNA. The sample records about 160,000 clones, 7.5% to 9.5% of which are singletons. The ten largest clones represent around 0.5% of the sample.

The data derive from a study of beta chain features in type 1 diabetes (dated by TCRdb to the late 2010s). Some background on the complete study: Mean age, gender distribution, total cell number and subset yield were not different between patients and healthy donors. The study compared the TCRB repertoires of sorted circulating CD4+ T cell subsets in recently diagnosed type 1 diabetes patients with those in matched healthy donors. Whereas all 30 or so donors provided naive and central memory subsets, regulatory and stem cell-like memory subsets were isolated from just 8 patients and about 8 healthy donors. A total of roughly 100 million sorted cells were examined across all samples, and RNA yield correlated strongly with the number of cells per subset.

The germline V gene yields KGHSY for CDR1 and FQNENV for CDR2. The CDR3 contains 14 residues, cysteine and phenylalanine counted. Only the CDR3 part of the read is kept: 42 bases, read in frame from the first base. Trimming accounts for 9 bases at V and 6 bases at J, while the number of junction bases matched to no gene is 10. A single peripheral blood draw of around 0.11 L on average was collected from each donor into heparinised tubes. A BD FACSAria II and a panel including CD45RO, CCR7, CD25, CD127, CD95 and CD27 were used to sort naive, central memory, regulatory and stem cell-like memory CD4+ T cells. All sorted populations exceeded 98% purity. PBMCs were isolated immediately by Lymphoprep density gradient centrifugation and stained directly without culture. So that batch effects would be minimized, each experiment stained and sorted samples in pairs, pairing one healthy donor with one patient.

Here is what the overall study found, with its caveats: Because small numbers of individuals were included in the HLA sub-analyses, any influence of HLA type on TCRB rearrangement was left unresolved. Because cDNA was sequenced instead of genomic DNA, activated cells with high expression could be over-represented, although the groups did not differ in activation or CD3 levels. Naive, central memory and regulatory TCRB repertoires appeared to be more alike among patients than among healthy donors. Type 1 diabetes patients showed a moderate but significant shortening of TCRB CDR3 length in all four CD4+ subsets. At VDJ recombination sites, patients with type 1 diabetes made fewer insertions and deleted more nucleotides, a pattern implying thymic rearrangement abnormalities. Shorter templates might be favored by PCR, yet because patient and control samples were amplified and corrected together, any such skew would affect both groups equally.

The TCR sequence derives from a woman younger than 30 with type 1 diabetes. The chain is assembled from TRBV16 and TRBJ2-1, with TRBD2 matching 8 junction bases. The sequencing sample was made of central memory CD4+ T cells from blood. CDR3 protein: CASSETGGRNEQFF. The nucleotide sequence is given as TGTGCCAGTAGCGAGACGGGAGGGCGCAATGAGCAGTTCTTC.